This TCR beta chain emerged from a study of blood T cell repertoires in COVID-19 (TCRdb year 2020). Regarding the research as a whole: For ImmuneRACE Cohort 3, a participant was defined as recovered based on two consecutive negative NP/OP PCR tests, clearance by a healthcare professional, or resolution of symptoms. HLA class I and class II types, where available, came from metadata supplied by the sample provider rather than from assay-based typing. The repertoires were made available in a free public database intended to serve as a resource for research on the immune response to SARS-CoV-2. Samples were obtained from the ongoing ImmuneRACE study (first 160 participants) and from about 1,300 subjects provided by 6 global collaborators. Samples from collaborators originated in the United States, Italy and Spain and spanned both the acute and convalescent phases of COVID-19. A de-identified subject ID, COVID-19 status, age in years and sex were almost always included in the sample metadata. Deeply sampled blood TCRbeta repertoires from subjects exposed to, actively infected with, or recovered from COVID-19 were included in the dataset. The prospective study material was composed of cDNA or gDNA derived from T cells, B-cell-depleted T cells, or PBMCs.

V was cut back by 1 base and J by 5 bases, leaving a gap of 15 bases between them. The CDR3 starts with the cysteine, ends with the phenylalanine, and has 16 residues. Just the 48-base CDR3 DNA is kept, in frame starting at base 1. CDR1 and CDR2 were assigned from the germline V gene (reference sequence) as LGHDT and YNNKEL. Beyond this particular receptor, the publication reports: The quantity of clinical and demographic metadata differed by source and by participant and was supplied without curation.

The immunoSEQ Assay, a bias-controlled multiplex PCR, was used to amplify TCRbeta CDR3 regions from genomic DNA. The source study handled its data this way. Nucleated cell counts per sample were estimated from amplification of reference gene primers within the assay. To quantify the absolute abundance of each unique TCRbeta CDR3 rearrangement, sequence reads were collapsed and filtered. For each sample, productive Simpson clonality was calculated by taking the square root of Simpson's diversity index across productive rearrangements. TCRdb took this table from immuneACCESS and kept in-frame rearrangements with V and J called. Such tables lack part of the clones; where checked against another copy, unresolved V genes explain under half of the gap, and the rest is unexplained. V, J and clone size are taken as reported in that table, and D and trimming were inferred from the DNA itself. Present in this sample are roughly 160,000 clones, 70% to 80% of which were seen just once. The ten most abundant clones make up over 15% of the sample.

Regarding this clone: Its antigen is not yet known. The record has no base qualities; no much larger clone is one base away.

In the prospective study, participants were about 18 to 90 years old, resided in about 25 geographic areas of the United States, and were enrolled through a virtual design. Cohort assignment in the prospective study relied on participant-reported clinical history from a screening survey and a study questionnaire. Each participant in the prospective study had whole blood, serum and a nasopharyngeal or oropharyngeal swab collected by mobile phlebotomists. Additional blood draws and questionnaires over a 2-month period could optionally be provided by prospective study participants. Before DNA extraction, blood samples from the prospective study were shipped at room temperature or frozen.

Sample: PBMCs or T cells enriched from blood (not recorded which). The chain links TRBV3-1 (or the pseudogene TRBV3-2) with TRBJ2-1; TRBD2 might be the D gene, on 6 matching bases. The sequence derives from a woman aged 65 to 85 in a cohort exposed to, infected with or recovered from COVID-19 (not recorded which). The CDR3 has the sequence CASSQGTGAPNNEQFF. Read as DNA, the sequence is TGTGCCAGCAGCCAAGGCACGGGAGCCCCTAACAATGAGCAGTTCTTC.